This T cell receptor beta chain was sequenced in a study of blood T cell repertoires in COVID-19. Study at large: Spain, Italy and the United States supplied samples that represented acute and convalescent COVID-19.

In the authors' methods: Amplification of reference gene primers was used by the study to estimate nucleated cell counts. The table came from immunoSEQ multiplex PCR; TCRdb's copy has only in-frame clones and leaves some out. V, J and clone size were drawn from that table, and D and trimming were deduced from the DNA. The data hold roughly 250,000 clones, with approximately 79% observed a single time. Germline V lookup: CDR1 MGHDK, CDR2 SYGVNS. The CDR3 extends over 16 amino acids. Between the trimmed V and J ends, which lost 4 bases and 4 bases, there was a span of 19 bases. Sequencing was performed on peripheral blood. This receptor was identified in an elderly woman with active or convalescent COVID-19. The rearrangement links TRBV25-1 to TRBJ1-1; D is ambiguous. The CDR3 region is CASSAGIGSRGTEAFF. CDR3 DNA sequence: TGTGCCAGCAGTGCCGGTATAGGATCCCGGGGCACTGAAGCTTTCTTT.